The subject of this entry is one T cell receptor (beta chain). Its antigen is unknown. One base away there is no much larger clone; base qualities are not given. Library generation was performed with the immunoSEQ multiplex PCR assay. TCRdb's version of the immuneACCESS table is confined to in-frame rearrangements and falls short of the full clone set. An unresolved V gene accounts for under half of the shortfall where checked; the remainder is of unknown origin. Across this sample there are around 80,000 clones, with 90% to 95% seen only once. More than 1% of the sample rests with the top ten. This record comes from a study of T cell changes during pregnancy in multiple sclerosis (dated by TCRdb to about 2019). Concerning the study at large: The study examined how the T cell repertoire changed over the course of pregnancy in women with multiple sclerosis.

From V the trimming removes 5 bases and from J it removes 5 bases, while the gene matches leave 6 bases of the junction unaccounted for. CDR1 and CDR2 are drawn from the germline V gene: MNHNS, SASEGT. The CDR3 holds 14 amino acids from the cysteine to the phenylalanine. The DNA shown is the 42-base CDR3, in frame from base 1. The chain employs TRBV6-1 and TRBJ2-5; 9 nucleotides in the junction match TRBD2. The sequence came from a female donor with multiple sclerosis, enrolled in a pregnancy study. The source material was peripheral blood, sampled in the second trimester of pregnancy. This receptor has the CDR3 CASSLGLAEETQYF. The nucleotide sequence reads as follows: TGTGCCAGCAGTCTGGGACTAGCCGAGGAGACCCAGTACTTC.